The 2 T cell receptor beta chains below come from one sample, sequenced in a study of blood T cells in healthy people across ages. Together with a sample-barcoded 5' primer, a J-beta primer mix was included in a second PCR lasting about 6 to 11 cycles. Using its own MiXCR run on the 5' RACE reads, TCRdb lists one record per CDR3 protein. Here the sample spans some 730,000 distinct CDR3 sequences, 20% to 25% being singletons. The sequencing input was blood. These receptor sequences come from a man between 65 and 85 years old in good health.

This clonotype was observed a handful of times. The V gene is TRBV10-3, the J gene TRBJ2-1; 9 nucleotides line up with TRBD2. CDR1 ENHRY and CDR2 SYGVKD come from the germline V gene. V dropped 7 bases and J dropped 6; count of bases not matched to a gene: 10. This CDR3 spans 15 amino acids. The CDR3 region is CAITPSGSGSNEQFF. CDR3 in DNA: TGTGCCATCACGCCGAGCGGTAGCGGGAGCAATGAGCAGTTCTTC.

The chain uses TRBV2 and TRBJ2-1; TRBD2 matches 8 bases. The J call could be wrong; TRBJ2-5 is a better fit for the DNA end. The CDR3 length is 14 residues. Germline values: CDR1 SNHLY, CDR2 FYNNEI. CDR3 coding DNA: TGTGCCAGCAGTGCCGGGGGGGTTTCAGAGACCCAGTACTTC. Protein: CASSAGGVSETQYF.